The 15 T cell receptor beta chains below were found in one sample sequenced in a study of blood T cell repertoires in COVID-19. Assay used: immunoSEQ multiplex PCR; TCRdb lists only in-frame clones, some missing. The sample consists of roughly 200,000 clones, over 75% of them appearing once. Sequenced material: peripheral blood. The receptor set was obtained from a man between 65 and 85 years old with active or convalescent COVID-19.

This sequence joins TRBV5-5 and TRBJ1-3; 7 bases line up with TRBD1. This CDR3 comprises 15 residues. The V gene end was trimmed by 4 bases and the J gene end by 0 bases; junction bases not matched to a gene: 4. The V gene's germline CDR1 is SGHKS and CDR2 YYEKEE (reference sequence). The CDR3 DNA reads as TGTGCCAGCAGCCAGACAGGGAGCTCTGGAAACACCATATATTTT. It encodes CASSQTGSSGNTIYF.

The V call is TRBV10-3, the J call TRBJ2-7; possibly TRBD2 for D (6 bases). The CDR3 covers 15 residues. V lost 0 bases, J lost 2 bases, and 11 bases lay in between. Per the germline V gene, CDR1 is ENHRY and CDR2 is SYGVKD. The CDR3 bases are TGTGCCATCAGTGAGTCCCTAGCGAACACCTACGAGCAGTACTTC. Protein sequence: CAISESLANTYEQYF.

The chain joins TRBV5-1 to TRBJ2-3; 15 nucleotides line up with TRBD2. This CDR3 region has 17 residues. The germline V gene has CDR1 SGHRS and CDR2 YFSETQ. Germline trimming cut 2 bases from V and 5 bases from J; bases unmatched to any gene: 6. This chain's CDR3 is CASSFGLAGGVGDTQYF. Written as DNA, the CDR3 is TGCGCCAGCAGCTTCGGACTAGCGGGAGGGGTAGGAGATACGCAGTATTTT.

V gene TRBV7-2 combines with J gene TRBJ2-4, with TRBD2 as a possible D gene (6 bases). Trimming removed 5 bases at V and 6 bases at J, with 17 bases between. Germline V lookup: CDR1 SGHTA, CDR2 FQGNSA. CDR3 length: 15 amino acids. The CDR3 is CASSTHSGTSNIQYF. In DNA form, the CDR3 reads TGTGCCAGCAGCACCCACTCCGGGACTTCAAACATTCAGTACTTC.

The chain combines TRBV6-5 with TRBJ1-1, with D possibly matching TRBD1 (5 bases). With 10 bases removed from V and 8 bases from J, the gap between germline ends came to 20 bases. Germline V gene data show CDR1 as MNHEY and CDR2 as SVGAGI. The CDR3 is 13 residues long. CDR3 in DNA: TGTGCCACCAAGCCCCGGGGGGGGAGCGAAGCTTTCTTT. Its protein product is CATKPRGGSEAFF.

On this clone itself: Other DNA sequences in the sample encode the same CDR3. This sequence joins TRBV13 and TRBJ2-7; TRBD1 might be the D (5 bases). The length of the CDR3 is 12 residues. Germline V gene data show CDR1 as PRHDT and CDR2 as FYEKMQ (reference sequence). V was shortened by 2 bases and J by 4 bases, with 6 bases between the two germline ends. The CDR3 bases are TGTGCCAGCAGCTTAAGGGGATACGAGCAGTACTTC. This encodes CASSLRGYEQYF.

This clone was observed once. The gene calls are TRBV10-3 and TRBJ2-2, with TRBD2 matching over 14 bases. The CDR3 contains 18 residues. Per the germline V gene, CDR1 is ENHRY and CDR2 is SYGVKD. J was trimmed by 0 bases and V by 7 bases; bases with no gene match: 7. The CDR3 nucleotides read TGTGCCATCAATGGACTAGCGGGGGGTCCCGCGAACACCGGGGAGCTGTTTTTT. Translation gives CAINGLAGGPANTGELFF.

The table lists this clone with a count of one. The chain employs TRBV11-2 and TRBJ1-2, with D tentatively TRBD1 (5 bases). Trimming cost V 4 bases and J 4 bases, with 13 bases left between them. Germline CDR1 SGHAT, CDR2 FQNNGV. The CDR3 consists of 14 residues. CDR3 DNA sequence: TGTGCCAGCAGCTCCTCCACCGACAGCTATGGCTACACCTTC. It translates to CASSSSTDSYGYTF.

The chain employs TRBV19 and TRBJ1-5, with a possible D match to TRBD1 (5 bases). V lost 3 bases to trimming and J lost 6 bases, with 12 bases between them. Germline-derived CDR1 and CDR2 are LNHDA and SQIVND (reference sequence). The CDR3 runs 14 residues. CDR3 coding DNA: TGTGCCAGTAGTATCAGGGTTGGCGGTCAGCCCCAGCATTTT. Translated, it gives CASSIRVGGQPQHF.

The chain has TRBV3-1 (or the pseudogene TRBV3-2) and TRBJ2-3; TRBD2 aligns across 8 bases. The CDR3 covers 15 residues. Unmatched junction bases numbered 3, after V lost 4 bases and J lost 0 bases. The germline V gene has CDR1 LGHDT and CDR2 YNNKEL (reference sequence). CDR3 protein: CASSPTSVSTDTQYF. CDR3 nucleotides: TGTGCCAGCAGCCCGACTAGCGTGAGCACAGATACGCAGTATTTT.

In this sample, this clone turned up once. This rearrangement joins TRBV4-1 to TRBJ2-5, with no clear D. The CDR3 contains 14 residues. In germline, CDR1 is MGHRA, CDR2 YSYEKL. V was cut by 1 base and J by 4 bases, with 10 bases left in between. CDR3 loop: CASSQGQVGETQYF. CDR3 sequence (DNA): TGCGCCAGCAGCCAAGGCCAGGTTGGAGAGACCCAGTACTTC.

This chain joins TRBV24-1 and TRBJ2-7; 8 bases map to TRBD1. This CDR3 contains 17 residues. Germline V gene sequence: CDR1 KGHDR, CDR2 SFDVKD. V was clipped by 1 base and J by 2 bases; unmatched bases: 9. DNA of the CDR3: TGTGCCACCAGTGATTTCGTACGGACAGGGAACCCCTACGAGCAGTACTTC. Translation gives CATSDFVRTGNPYEQYF.

This clone was seen ten or more times. Here the CDR3 DNA reads TGCAGCGTCCAAATCGCCGGGACAGGCTACGAGCAGTACTTC. Amino acid sequence: CSVQIAGTGYEQYF. The rearrangement links TRBV29-1 to TRBJ2-7; 8 bases fit TRBD1. Germline values: CDR1 SQVTM, CDR2 ANQGSEA. V lost 6 bases and J lost 3; bases outside the gene matches: 10. The CDR3 is 14 amino acids.

Details on this clone: The germline gene is not matched at one end of the junction; a read error may be the cause. The V gene is TRBV6-5, the J gene TRBJ2-1; 7 nucleotides agree with TRBD2. The CDR3 is made up of 13 amino acids. Per germline, CDR1 MNHEY and CDR2 SVGAGI. The CDR3 sequence: CAGRRLARNEQFF. CDR3 nucleotide sequence: TGTGCCGGCAGAAGACTAGCCAGGAATGAGCAGTTCTTC.

This chain links TRBV7-2 with TRBJ2-3, with TRBD2 matching 9 bases. The germline V gene has CDR1 SGHTA and CDR2 FQGNSA. The CDR3 covers 16 residues. The V segment lost 1 base and the J segment 4 bases; nucleotides outside the gene matches: 6. The chain's CDR3 is CASSLDAGGPADTQYF. CDR3 coding DNA: TGTGCCAGCAGCTTAGACGCGGGGGGGCCGGCAGATACGCAGTATTTT.